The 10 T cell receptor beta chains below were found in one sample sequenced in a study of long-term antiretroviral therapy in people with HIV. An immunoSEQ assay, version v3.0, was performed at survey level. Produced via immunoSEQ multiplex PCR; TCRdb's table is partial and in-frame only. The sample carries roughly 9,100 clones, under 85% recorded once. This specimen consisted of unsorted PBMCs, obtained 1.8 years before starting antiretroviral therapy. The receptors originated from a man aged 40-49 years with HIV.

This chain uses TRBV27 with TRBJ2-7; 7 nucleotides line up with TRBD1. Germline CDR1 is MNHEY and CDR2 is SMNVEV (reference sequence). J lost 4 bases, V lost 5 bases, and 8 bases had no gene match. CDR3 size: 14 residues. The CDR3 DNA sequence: TGTGCCAGCAGTCCCGGGACAGCCTATTACGAGCAGTACTTC. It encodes CASSPGTAYYEQYF.

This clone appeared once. This chain's CDR3 is CSVGTGLSGYTF. In DNA, the CDR3 is TGCAGCGTCGGGACAGGGCTGTCGGGCTACACCTTC. This chain joins TRBV29-1 and TRBJ1-2, with 9 bases identical to TRBD1. CDR1 and CDR2 (germline): SQVTM, ANQGSEA. Germline trimming cut 6 bases from V and 8 bases from J; bases unmatched to any gene: 7. The length of the CDR3 is 12 residues.

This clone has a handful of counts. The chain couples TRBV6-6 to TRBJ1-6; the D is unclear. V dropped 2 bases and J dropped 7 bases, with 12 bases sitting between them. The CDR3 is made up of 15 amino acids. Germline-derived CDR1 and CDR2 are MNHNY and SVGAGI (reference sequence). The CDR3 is CASSYVKGSNSPLHF. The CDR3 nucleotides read TGTGCCAGCAGTTACGTAAAGGGATCAAATTCACCCCTCCACTTT.

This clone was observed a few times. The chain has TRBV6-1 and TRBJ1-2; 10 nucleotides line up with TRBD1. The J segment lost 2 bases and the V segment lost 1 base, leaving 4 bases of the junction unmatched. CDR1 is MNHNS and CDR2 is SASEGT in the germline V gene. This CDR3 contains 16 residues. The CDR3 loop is CASSEVAGQGNYGYTF. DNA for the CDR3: TGTGCCAGCAGTGAAGTAGCGGGACAGGGGAACTATGGCTACACCTTC.

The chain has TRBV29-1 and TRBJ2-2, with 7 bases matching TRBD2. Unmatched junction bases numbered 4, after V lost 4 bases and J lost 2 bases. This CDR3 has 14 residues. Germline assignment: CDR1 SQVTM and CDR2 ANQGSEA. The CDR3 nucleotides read TGCAGCGTTGGCCAGCGGGGAAACACCGGGGAGCTGTTTTTT. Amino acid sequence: CSVGQRGNTGELFF.

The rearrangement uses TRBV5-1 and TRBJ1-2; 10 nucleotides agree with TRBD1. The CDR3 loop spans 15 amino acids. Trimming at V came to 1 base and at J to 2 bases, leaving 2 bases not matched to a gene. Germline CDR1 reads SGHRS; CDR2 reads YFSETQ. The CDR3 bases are TGCGCCAGCAGCTTGCCGGGACAGGGGAACTATGGCTACACCTTC. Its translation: CASSLPGQGNYGYTF.

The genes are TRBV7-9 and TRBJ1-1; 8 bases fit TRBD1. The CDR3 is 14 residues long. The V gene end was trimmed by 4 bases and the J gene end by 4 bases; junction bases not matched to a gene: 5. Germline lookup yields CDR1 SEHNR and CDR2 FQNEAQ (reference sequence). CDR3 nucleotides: TGTGCCAGCAGCTCACAGGGGGAAGGCACTGAAGCTTTCTTT. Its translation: CASSSQGEGTEAFF.

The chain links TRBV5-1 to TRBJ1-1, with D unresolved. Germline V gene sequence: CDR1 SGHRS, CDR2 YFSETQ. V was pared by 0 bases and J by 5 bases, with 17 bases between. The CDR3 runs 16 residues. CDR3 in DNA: TGCGCCAGCAGCTTGGCCGGGAGGGCCGGGAGAACTGAAGCTTTCTTT. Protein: CASSLAGRAGRTEAFF.

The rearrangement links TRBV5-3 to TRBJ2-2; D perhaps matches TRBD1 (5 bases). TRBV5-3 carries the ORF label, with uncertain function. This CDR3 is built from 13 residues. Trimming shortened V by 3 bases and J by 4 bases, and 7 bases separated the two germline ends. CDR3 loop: CARSYTGTGELFF. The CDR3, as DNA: TGTGCCAGAAGCTATACAGGCACCGGGGAGCTGTTTTTT.

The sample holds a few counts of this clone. The CDR3, as DNA: TGTGCTAGTGGTTTCCGGGACGTAAGTGAAGCTTTCTTT. Protein product: CASGFRDVSEAFF. This chain uses TRBV12-5 with TRBJ1-1; D is perhaps TRBD1 (5 bases). Trimming removed 3 bases from V and 7 bases from J, with 12 bases in between. The germline V gene encodes CDR1 LGHNT and CDR2 FRNRAP. This CDR3 is 13 amino acids long. The full variable domain, completed using reference TRBV12-5 and TRBJ1-1, is DARVTQTPRHKVTEMGQEVTMRCQPILGHNTVFWYRQTMMQGLELLAYFRNRAPLDDSGMPKDRFSAEMPDATLATLKIQPSEPRDSAVYFCASGFRDVSEAFFGQGTRLTVV.